The next 30 T cell receptor beta chains were all read from a single sample in a study of cytomegalovirus exposure and HLA in healthy donors. Vbeta (60) and Jbeta (13) primers were used in the PCR. Here immunoSEQ multiplex PCR was the method, and the copy in TCRdb shows in-frame clones only, minus some. The sample includes 100,000 or so clones, more than 65% seen only once; the top ten take approximately 8%. Sequencing used PBMCs. The receptors come from a middle-aged man in good health and CMV-seropositive.

The V and J genes are TRBV7-9 and TRBJ2-7; D unclear. CDR3 size: 11 residues. The V gene's germline CDR1 is SEHNR and CDR2 FQNEAQ (reference sequence). V lost 5 bases, J lost 3 bases, and 5 bases lay in between. CDR3 nucleotides: TGTGCCAGCAGCCCGGTCTACGAGCAGTACTTC. It yields the protein CASSPVYEQYF.

V is TRBV19 and J is TRBJ2-7, with 8 bases identical to TRBD1. CDR3 size: 12 residues. CDR1 and CDR2 from the germline V gene are LNHDA and SQIVND (reference sequence). J was trimmed by 7 bases and V by 4 bases; bases with no gene match: 3. The CDR3 sequence is CASSKTGDEQYF. CDR3 DNA: TGTGCCAGTAGTAAGACAGGGGATGAGCAGTACTTC.

The chain uses TRBV9 and TRBJ2-5; TRBD2 matches 8 bases. J gave up 4 bases and V 0 bases, and 5 bases lay outside the gene matches. The CDR3 loop spans 15 amino acids. Per germline, CDR1 SGDLS and CDR2 YYNGEE. CDR3 amino acids: CASSVGQRERETQYF. The CDR3 DNA sequence: TGTGCCAGCAGCGTAGGCCAGCGGGAGAGAGAGACCCAGTACTTC.

This chain joins TRBV7-2 and TRBJ1-4, with D unclear. Germline V lookup: CDR1 SGHTA, CDR2 FQGNSA. This CDR3 region has 17 residues. Trimming shortened V by 3 bases and J by 0 bases, and 14 bases separated the two germline ends. The CDR3 sequence is CASSFTPFFATNEKLFF. The CDR3 nucleotides are TGTGCCAGCAGCTTTACTCCCTTTTTTGCAACTAATGAAAAACTGTTTTTT.

The chain uses TRBV10-1 and TRBJ2-3; the match to TRBD1 covers 11 bases. Germline CDR1 reads WNHNN; CDR2 reads SYGVQD (reference sequence). There are 15 residues in the CDR3. V trimming: 4 bases; J trimming: 8 bases; junction bases outside the gene matches: 8. The CDR3 sequence: CASSGPGQGAATQYF. CDR3 nucleotides: TGCGCCAGCAGTGGCCCAGGACAGGGGGCTGCTACGCAGTATTTT.

The rearrangement uses TRBV2 and TRBJ1-5, with a tentative D call TRBD1 (5 bases). The CDR3 consists of 13 residues. V shed 4 bases and J shed 7 bases, with 11 bases lying between them. In germline, CDR1 is SNHLY, CDR2 FYNNEI. The CDR3 protein is CASSGDGRQPQHF. CDR3 in DNA: TGTGCCAGCAGTGGGGACGGGAGGCAGCCCCAGCATTTT. Supplemented by reference TRBV2 and TRBJ1-5, the full variable domain reads EPEVTQTPSHQVTQMGQEVILRCVPISNHLYFYWYRQILGQKVEFLVSFYNNEISEKSEIFDDQFSVERPDGSNFTLKIRSTKLEDSAMYFCASSGDGRQPQHFGDGTRLSIL.

V gene TRBV2 combines with J gene TRBJ2-7; possible D gene TRBD1, 6 bases. This CDR3 comprises 15 residues. V was pared by 7 bases and J by 2 bases, with 18 bases between. Germline CDR1 is SNHLY and CDR2 is FYNNEI. CDR3 protein: CASKGVQGWAYEQYF. The CDR3 bases are TGTGCCAGCAAGGGAGTACAGGGATGGGCCTACGAGCAGTACTTC.

V gene TRBV19 combines with J gene TRBJ2-7; 10 bases match TRBD1. The germline CDR1 and CDR2 sequences are LNHDA and SQIVND (reference sequence). The CDR3 sequence is 16 residues long. V trimming: 5 bases; J trimming: 0 bases; junction bases outside the gene matches: 7. CDR3 region: CASSPFRDRGSYEQYF. CDR3 DNA: TGTGCCAGTAGTCCTTTCCGGGACAGGGGCTCCTACGAGCAGTACTTC.

The V gene is TRBV5-6, the J gene TRBJ2-3; a weak D match, TRBD2 (5 bases). This CDR3 region has 11 residues. Germline values: CDR1 SGHDT, CDR2 YYEEEE. V shed 7 bases and J shed 6 bases, with 9 bases lying between them. CDR3 sequence: CASQRKDTQYF. The CDR3 DNA reads as TGTGCCAGCCAGCGGAAGGATACGCAGTATTTT.

Comment on this clone: The germline gene is not matched at one end of the junction; a read error may be the cause. The CDR3 DNA reads as TGTGCTAGCAGCTTGCGGGGAGGGACAGATACGCAGTATTTT. Amino acids: CASSLRGGTDTQYF. This rearrangement joins TRBV7-7 to TRBJ2-3; 7 bases are a match to TRBD2. CDR1 and CDR2 (germline): SSHAT, FNYEAQ (reference sequence). The CDR3 sequence is 14 residues long. The full variable domain, in which reference TRBV7-7 and TRBJ2-3 provide the parts outside the CDR3, is GAGVSQSPRYKVTKRGQDVTLRCDPISSHATLYWYQQALGQGPEFLTYFNYEAQPDKSGLPSDRFSAERPEGSISTLTIQRTEQRDSAMYRCASSLRGGTDTQYFGPGTRLTVL.

The chain has TRBV28 and TRBJ1-2, with 7 bases that match TRBD1. Trimming took 5 bases from V and 7 from J; bases not matched to a gene: 13. Germline assignment: CDR1 MDHEN and CDR2 SYDVKM. CDR3 size: 15 residues. The DNA of the CDR3 is TGTGCCAGCAGTGGGGCCCCCCGGAGGGGGCCTGGCTACACCTTC. Translating gives CASSGAPRRGPGYTF.

The chain uses TRBV5-5 and TRBJ2-7; a possible D gene is TRBD1 (5 bases). This CDR3 comprises 14 residues. Germline values: CDR1 SGHKS, CDR2 YYEKEE (reference sequence). V gave up 0 bases and J gave up 0 bases, with 7 bases separating them. In DNA, the CDR3 is TGTGCCAGCAGCTTGGGACAGCACTCCTACGAGCAGTACTTC. Translating it yields CASSLGQHSYEQYF.

The CDR3 sequence is CASSLEGGTDTQYF. CDR3 DNA: TGTGCCAGCAGCTTAGAAGGGGGCACAGATACGCAGTATTTT. The chain is built from TRBV7-3 and TRBJ2-3, with D possibly matching TRBD1 (5 bases). The CDR3 extends over 14 amino acids. The germline V gene encodes CDR1 SGHTA and CDR2 FQGTGA. Trimming cost V 2 bases and J 1 base, with 7 bases left between them. Looking up the rest from reference TRBV7-3 and TRBJ2-3 gives the full variable domain: GAGVSQTPSNKVTEKGKYVELRCDPISGHTALYWYRQSLGQGPEFLIYFQGTGAADDSGLPNDRFFAVRPEGSVSTLKIQRTERGDSAVYLCASSLEGGTDTQYFGPGTRLTVL.

This sequence joins TRBV15 and TRBJ2-1; weak D call: TRBD2 (6 bases). Per the germline V gene, CDR1 is LNHNV and CDR2 is YYDKDF (reference sequence). CDR3 length: 13 residues. Trimming took off 3 bases at V and 8 bases at J, with 11 bases between the two ends. CDR3 amino acids: CATSRPAGYEQFF. CDR3 coding DNA: TGTGCCACCAGCAGGCCCGCGGGGTATGAGCAGTTCTTC.

J is TRBJ1-4 and V is TRBV5-1; 10 positions match TRBD1. The CDR3 extends over 15 amino acids. V gave up 3 bases and J gave up 6 bases; unmatched junction bases: 5. Germline lookup yields CDR1 SGHRS and CDR2 YFSETQ. The DNA of the CDR3 is TGCGCCAGCAGCTCTGGACAGGGGGGGGATGAAAAACTGTTTTTT. This codes for CASSSGQGGDEKLFF.

This clone showed up just once. An end of the junction does not agree with germline; a read error may underlie this. The chain recombines TRBV11-3 with TRBJ2-6; TRBD1 might be the D (5 bases). Germline CDR1 reads SGHNT; CDR2 reads YENEEA. The CDR3 has 17 residues. The CDR3 DNA is TGTGCCAGCAGCCCGAGGCCTTCAGTACCTGGGGCCAACGGCCTGACTTTC. Protein sequence: CASSPRPSVPGANGLTF.

This clone was seen a single time. This rearrangement joins TRBV9 to TRBJ2-7; tentatively, D is TRBD2 (7 bases). This CDR3 is 14 amino acids long. The ends were cut back, 3 bases at V and 4 bases at J, with 14 bases in the middle. Germline-derived CDR1 and CDR2 are SGDLS and YYNGEE. The CDR3 DNA reads as TGTGCCAGCAGCGAGGGGGAGGGTAGGTACGAGCAGTACTTC. This gives the protein CASSEGEGRYEQYF.

In its sample, this clone was seen a few times. The gene calls are TRBV10-3 and TRBJ2-1, with TRBD2 matching 14 bases. There are 17 residues in the CDR3. Per the germline V gene, CDR1 is ENHRY and CDR2 is SYGVKD. The V and J ends lost 0 bases and 5 bases, in that order; junction bases with no gene match: 3. In DNA form, the CDR3 reads TGTGCCATCAGTGAGTCAGGGACTAGCGGGGGCCACAATGAGCAGTTCTTC. It encodes CAISESGTSGGHNEQFF.

The V and J genes are TRBV4-1 and TRBJ2-1; the match to TRBD2 covers 7 bases. The CDR3 extends over 14 amino acids. The trim removed 1 base at V and 7 bases at J, leaving 4 bases unmatched. Germline lookup yields CDR1 MGHRA and CDR2 YSYEKL. In DNA, the CDR3 is TGCGCCAGCAGCCAAGCGGGGGGTGTAAATGAGCAGTTCTTC. Translation: CASSQAGGVNEQFF.

The chain carries TRBV7-9 and TRBJ2-3; 10 bases map to TRBD1. Germline CDR1 reads SEHNR; CDR2 reads FQNEAQ (reference sequence). V was clipped by 5 bases and J by 5 bases; unmatched bases: 4. CDR3 length: 14 amino acids. This CDR3 is CASSAGQGLDTQYF. CDR3 nucleotide sequence: TGTGCCAGCAGCGCGGGACAGGGGTTAGATACGCAGTATTTT.

The chain links TRBV5-1 to TRBJ2-5; the match to TRBD1 covers 11 bases. Germline values: CDR1 SGHRS, CDR2 YFSETQ. The junction had 9 bases not matched to a gene; V was cut back by 3 bases and J by 2 bases. The CDR3 covers 17 residues. The CDR3 nucleotides read TGCGCCAGCAGCTCGGGACAGGGGGTAGTGGGTCAAGAGACCCAGTACTTC. It is translated as CASSSGQGVVGQETQYF.

The chain combines TRBV4-2 with TRBJ1-2, with TRBD1 matching over 7 bases. Germline loops: CDR1 LGHNA, CDR2 YNFKEQ. V lost 4 bases to trimming and J lost 3 bases; unmatched junction nucleotides: 8. The CDR3 extends over 15 amino acids. The CDR3 DNA reads as TGTGCCAGCAGCCCAAGTGGGGACAGAGACTATGGCTACACCTTC. It yields the protein CASSPSGDRDYGYTF.

The gene calls are TRBV28 and TRBJ1-1; 7 bases match TRBD1. CDR1 is MDHEN and CDR2 is SYDVKM in the germline V gene. This CDR3 contains 13 residues. After removal of 9 bases from V and 1 base from J, the junction contained 5 bases not matched to a gene. The CDR3 DNA follows: TGTGCCAGTTTGACAGGGTGGAACACTGAAGCTTTCTTT. Protein product: CASLTGWNTEAFF.

The rearrangement uses TRBV5-6 and TRBJ1-2; TRBD1 agrees at 7 bases. Trimming took 3 bases from V and 2 from J; bases not matched to a gene: 10. The CDR3 totals 16 residues. Germline V lookup: CDR1 SGHDT, CDR2 YYEEEE. CDR3 region: CASSSKTGVKNYGYTF. CDR3 in DNA: TGTGCCAGCAGCTCGAAAACAGGGGTTAAGAACTATGGCTACACCTTC.

To note about this clone: A junction end diverges from the germline sequence, so it may reflect a read error. Within the sample, other DNA sequences also encode this same CDR3. The chain is built from TRBV27 and TRBJ2-7; D is ambiguous. CDR1 and CDR2 from the germline V gene are MNHEY and SMNVEV (reference sequence). The CDR3 spans 13 residues. The CDR3 DNA follows: TGTGCCAGCAGTTTATCAGGCGGCTACGAGCAGTACTTT. It encodes CASSLSGGYEQYF.

The V and J genes are TRBV12-2 and TRBJ2-7; the table gives TRBD1 as D, unverified against the DNA. TRBV12-2 has pseudogene status. CDR3 length equals 14 residues. As DNA, the CDR3 is TGTGCAAGTCGCCACGACAGGGACTCCTACGAGCAGTACTTC. Its protein is CASRHDRDSYEQYF.

This chain joins TRBV28 and TRBJ1-5, with 7 bases that match TRBD1. The length of the CDR3 is 14 residues. J was trimmed by 4 bases and V by 6 bases; bases with no gene match: 6. Germline CDR1 is MDHEN and CDR2 is SYDVKM. CDR3 nucleotide sequence: TGTGCCAGCAGCTCTCGGACAGGAAATCAGCCCCAGCATTTT. Translated, it gives CASSSRTGNQPQHF.

This clone came up once. The rearrangement joins TRBV5-4 to TRBJ1-2, with 9 bases aligning to TRBD1. The germline V gene encodes CDR1 SGHNT and CDR2 YYREEE (reference sequence). This CDR3 contains 17 residues. V was clipped by 4 bases and J by 0 bases; unmatched bases: 10. CDR3 nucleotides: TGTGCCAGCAGCCATAAACAGGGGGCAGGGGCTAACTATGGCTACACCTTC. It translates to CASSHKQGAGANYGYTF. Full variable domain (rest looked up from reference TRBV5-4 and TRBJ1-2): ETGVTQSPTHLIKTRGQQVTLRCSSQSGHNTVSWYQQALGQGPQFIFQYYREEENGRGNFPPRFSGLQFPNYSSELNVNALELDDSALYLCASSHKQGAGANYGYTFGSGTRLTVV.

For the CDR3, the DNA is TGTGCCAGCAGCTTCGGGGGGACAACACTGATGAACACTGAAGCTTTCTTT. As protein: CASSFGGTTLMNTEAFF. The rearrangement joins TRBV5-4 to TRBJ1-1, with a possible D match to TRBD1 (6 bases). Germline CDR1 is SGHNT and CDR2 is YYREEE (reference sequence). This CDR3 spans 17 amino acids. The V end was cut by 2 bases, the J end by 0 bases, with 17 bases between.

The chain carries TRBV7-3 and TRBJ2-3; the match to TRBD1 covers 8 bases. The CDR3 length is 15 residues. Losses at the gene ends were 4 bases for V and 0 bases for J; bases not matched to a gene: 3. CDR1 and CDR2 (germline): SGHTA, FQGTGA. CDR3 DNA: TGTGCCAGCAGCTGGACAGGGCCTAGCACAGATACGCAGTATTTT. Residues: CASSWTGPSTDTQYF.